This T cell receptor beta chain originates from a study of T cell repertoires in cytomegalovirus infection. Study-level background: Public TCR beta signature analysis indicated the presence of both CMV infection and matching HLA type.

The study, taken as a whole, reports: Summed frequency of shared TCR beta families picked out CMV carriers who also had the relevant HLA. Across the ex vivo response, the dominant clonotypes were HLA-C-restricted CMV-specific TCR beta clonotypes.

Concerning this clonotype: Its antigen remains unknown.

TCRdb used MiXCR to reprocess the reads, holding one entry per CDR3 protein. The sample consists of hundreds of thousands of distinct CDR3 sequences, around a sixth of them appearing once. Trimming took 3 bases from V and 5 from J, leaving 16 bases between them. This CDR3 has 16 amino acids. Germline values: CDR1 MNHNS, CDR2 SASEGT. Sequenced sample: PBMCs. The gene calls are TRBV6-1 and TRBJ2-2, with D possibly matching TRBD1 (6 bases). This clonotype was sampled from a human donor in good health (CMV status not recorded). Some clones in this sample may be carry-over from other donors' samples. The CDR3 DNA is TGTGCCAGCAGTGATATAATTGGGGGCGAAACCGGGGAGCTGTTTTTT. Its translation is CASSDIIGGETGELFF.